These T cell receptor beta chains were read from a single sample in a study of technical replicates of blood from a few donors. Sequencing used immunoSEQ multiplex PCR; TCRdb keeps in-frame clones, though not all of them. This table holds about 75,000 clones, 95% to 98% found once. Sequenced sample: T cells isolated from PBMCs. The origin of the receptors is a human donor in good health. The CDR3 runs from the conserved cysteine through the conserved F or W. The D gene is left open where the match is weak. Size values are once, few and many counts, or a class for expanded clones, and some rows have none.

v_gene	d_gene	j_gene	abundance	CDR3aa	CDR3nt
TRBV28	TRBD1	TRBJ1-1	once	CASSLFSDRVVLNTEAFF	TGTGCCAGCAGTTTATTCAGCGACAGGGTGGTACTGAACACTGAAGCTTTCTTT
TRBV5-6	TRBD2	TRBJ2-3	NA	CASSGLAGVVDTQYF	TGTGCCAGCAGTGGACTAGCGGGAGTTGTAGATACGCAGTATTTT
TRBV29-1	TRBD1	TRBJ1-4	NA	CSVTGTDNEKLFF	TGCAGCGTTACCGGGACAGATAATGAAAAACTGTTTTTT
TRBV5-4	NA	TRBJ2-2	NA	CASSAGGGFRAGELFF	TGTGCCAGCAGCGCAGGCGGCGGATTCAGGGCCGGGGAGCTGTTTTTT
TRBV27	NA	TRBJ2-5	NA	CASSLGNGIAAPRETQYF	TGTGCCAGCAGTTTAGGAAACGGGATAGCGGCCCCCAGGGAGACCCAGTACTTC
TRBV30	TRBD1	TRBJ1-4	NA	CACRDRTNFKLFF	TGTGCCTGTAGGGACAGGACGAACTTTAAACTGTTTTTT
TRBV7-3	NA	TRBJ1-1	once	CASSYLMLGSSEAFF	TGTGCCAGCAGTTATTTAATGTTGGGGAGCTCTGAAGCTTTCTTT
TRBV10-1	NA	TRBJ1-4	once	CASSPAGEDEKLFF	TGCGCCAGCAGTCCGGCGGGGGAGGATGAAAAACTGTTTTTT
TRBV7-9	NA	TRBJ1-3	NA	CASSLAVQGTGNTIYF	TGTGCCAGCAGCTTAGCTGTACAGGGTACCGGAAACACCATATATTTT
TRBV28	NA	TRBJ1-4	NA	CASSPTEAAEKLFF	TGTGCCAGCAGCCCTACGGAGGCCGCTGAAAAACTGTTTTTT
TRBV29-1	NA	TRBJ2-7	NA	CSVEDRGQVYEQYF	TGCAGCGTTGAAGATCGGGGTCAGGTCTACGAGCAGTACTTC
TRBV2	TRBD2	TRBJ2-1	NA	CASRRELSSEQFF	TGTGCCAGCAGGCGGGAGCTTAGTTCTGAGCAGTTCTTC
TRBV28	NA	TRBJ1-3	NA	CASSIIQVSGNTIYF	TGTGCCAGCTCAATTATACAGGTCTCTGGAAACACCATATATTTT
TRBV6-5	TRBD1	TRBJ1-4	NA	CASSPTGSNEKLFF	TGTGCCAGCAGTCCGACAGGGTCTAATGAAAAACTGTTTTTT
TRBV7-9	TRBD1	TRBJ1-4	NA	CASSPTGGGEKLFF	TGTGCCAGCAGCCCGACAGGGGGAGGGGAAAAACTGTTTTTT
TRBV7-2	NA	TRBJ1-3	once	CASSLGLRGGNTIYF	TGTGCCAGCAGCTTAGGTTTAAGAGGCGGAAACACCATATATTTT
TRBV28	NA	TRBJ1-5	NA	CASKSGYSNQPQHF	TGTGCCAGCAAGTCGGGGTATAGCAATCAGCCCCAGCATTTT
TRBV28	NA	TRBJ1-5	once	CASRYAGPNLYSNQPQHF	TGTGCCAGCAGGTATGCGGGACCTAACTTATATAGCAATCAGCCCCAGCATTTT
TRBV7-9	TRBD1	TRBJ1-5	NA	CASSLESGGNQPQHF	TGTGCCAGCAGCTTAGAATCAGGGGGGAATCAGCCCCAGCATTTT
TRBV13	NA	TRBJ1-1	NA	CASSLGGFEAFF	TGTGCCAGCAGCCTGGGGGGATTCGAAGCTTTCTTT
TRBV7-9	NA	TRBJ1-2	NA	CASSPLRANYGYTF	TGTGCCAGCAGCCCACTTCGGGCTAACTATGGCTACACCTTC
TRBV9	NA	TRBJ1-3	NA	CASSGDMASGNTIYF	TGTGCCAGCAGTGGTGACATGGCCTCTGGAAACACCATATATTTT
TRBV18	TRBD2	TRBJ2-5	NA	CASSLPGQGGETQYF	TGTGCCAGCTCTCTCCCCGGCCAGGGAGGGGAGACCCAGTACTTC
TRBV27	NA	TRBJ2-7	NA	CASSFGRGYEQYF	TGTGCCAGCAGTTTCGGCAGGGGCTACGAGCAGTACTTC
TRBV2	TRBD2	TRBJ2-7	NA	CASMRTLTSGYEQYF	TGTGCCAGCATGAGGACACTTACTAGCGGCTACGAGCAGTACTTC
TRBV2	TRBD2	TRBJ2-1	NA	CASLAAGGINEQFF	TGTGCCAGCTTAGCAGCGGGAGGGATCAATGAGCAGTTCTTC
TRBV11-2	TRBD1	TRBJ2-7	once	CASSFGTGHYEQYF	TGTGCCAGCAGCTTCGGGACAGGTCATTACGAGCAGTACTTC
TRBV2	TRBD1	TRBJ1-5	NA	CASGTGVGQPQHF	TGTGCCAGCGGAACAGGGGTGGGTCAGCCCCAGCATTTT
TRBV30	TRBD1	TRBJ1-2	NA	CAWFQHGQGANYGYTF	TGTGCCTGGTTCCAACACGGACAGGGGGCTAACTATGGCTACACCTTC
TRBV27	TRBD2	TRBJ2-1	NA	CASSTGLAYNEQFF	TGTGCCAGCAGCACGGGACTAGCGTACAATGAGCAGTTCTTC